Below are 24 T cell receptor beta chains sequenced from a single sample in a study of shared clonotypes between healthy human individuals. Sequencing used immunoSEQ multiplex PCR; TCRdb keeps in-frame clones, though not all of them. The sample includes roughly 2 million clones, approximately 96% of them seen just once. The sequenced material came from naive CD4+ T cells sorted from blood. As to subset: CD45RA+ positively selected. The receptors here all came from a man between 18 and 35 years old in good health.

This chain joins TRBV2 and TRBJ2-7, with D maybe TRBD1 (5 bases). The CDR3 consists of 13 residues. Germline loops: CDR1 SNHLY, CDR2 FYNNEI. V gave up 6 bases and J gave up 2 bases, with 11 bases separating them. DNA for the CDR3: TGTGCCAGCAGCACGACAGTTACCTACGAGCAGTACTTC. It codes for CASSTTVTYEQYF.

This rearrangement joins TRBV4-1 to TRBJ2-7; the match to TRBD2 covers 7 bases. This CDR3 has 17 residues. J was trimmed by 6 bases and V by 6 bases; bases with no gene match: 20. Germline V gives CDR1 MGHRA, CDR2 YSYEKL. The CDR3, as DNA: TGCGCCAGCAGACCCAGCTTCAGCGGGACCCCAGCGGGCGAGCAGTACTTC. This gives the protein CASRPSFSGTPAGEQYF.

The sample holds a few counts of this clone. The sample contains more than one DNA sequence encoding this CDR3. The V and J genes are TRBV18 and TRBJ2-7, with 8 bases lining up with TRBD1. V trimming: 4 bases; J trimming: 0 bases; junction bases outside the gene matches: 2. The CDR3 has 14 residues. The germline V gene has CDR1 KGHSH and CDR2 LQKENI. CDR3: CASSRGQGSYEQYF. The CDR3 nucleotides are TGTGCCAGCTCACGCGGACAGGGCTCCTACGAGCAGTACTTC.

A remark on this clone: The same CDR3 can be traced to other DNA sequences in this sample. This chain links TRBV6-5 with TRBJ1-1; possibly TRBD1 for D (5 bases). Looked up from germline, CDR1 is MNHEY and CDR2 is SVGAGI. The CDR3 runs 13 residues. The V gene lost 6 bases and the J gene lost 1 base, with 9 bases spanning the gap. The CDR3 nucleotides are TGTGCCAGCAGACAGACAGAGAACACTGAAGCTTTCTTT. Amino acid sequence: CASRQTENTEAFF.

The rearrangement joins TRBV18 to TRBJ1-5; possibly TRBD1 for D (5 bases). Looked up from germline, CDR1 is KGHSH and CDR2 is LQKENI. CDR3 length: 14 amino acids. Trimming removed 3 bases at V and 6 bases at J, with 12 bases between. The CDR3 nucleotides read TGTGCCAGCTCACCGCCTCCGGGGGGTCAGCCCCAGCATTTT. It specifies CASSPPPGGQPQHF. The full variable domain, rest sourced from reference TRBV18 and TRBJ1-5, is NAGVMQNPRHLVRRRGQEARLRCSPMKGHSHVYWYRQLPEEGLKFMVYLQKENIIDESGMPKERFSAEFPKEGPSILRIQQVVRGDSAAYFCASSPPPGGQPQHFGDGTRLSIL.

CDR3 sequence (DNA): TGTGCCAGCAGCCTTAGCGGGAGCACGCAGTATTTT. It codes for CASSLSGSTQYF. The chain uses TRBV5-4 and TRBJ2-3, with 9 bases fitting TRBD2. After removal of 4 bases from V and 9 bases from J, the junction contained 3 bases not matched to a gene. The CDR3 is 12 residues long. CDR1 and CDR2 (germline): SGHNT, YYREEE (reference sequence).

CDR3 DNA sequence: TGTGCCATCAGTGGACGGAATGAAAAACTGTTTTTT. The encoded protein is CAISGRNEKLFF. The chain carries TRBV10-3 and TRBJ1-4; D is undetermined. Germline V gene data show CDR1 as ENHRY and CDR2 as SYGVKD. Trimming stripped 4 bases from V and 5 bases from J, with 5 bases between. This CDR3 contains 12 residues.

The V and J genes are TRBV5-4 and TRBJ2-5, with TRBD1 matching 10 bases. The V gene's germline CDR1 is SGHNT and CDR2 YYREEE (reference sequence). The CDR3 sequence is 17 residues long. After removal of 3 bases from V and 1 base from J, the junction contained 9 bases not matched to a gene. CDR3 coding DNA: TGTGCCAGCAGCTCGGGCTCCGACAGGGGGCCCCAAGAGACCCAGTACTTC. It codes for CASSSGSDRGPQETQYF.

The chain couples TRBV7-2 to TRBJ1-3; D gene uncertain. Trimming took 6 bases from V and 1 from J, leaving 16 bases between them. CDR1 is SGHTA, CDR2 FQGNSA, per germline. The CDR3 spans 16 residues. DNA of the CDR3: TGTGCCAGCAGTTCGGGCGGGGTAATATCTGGAAACACCATATATTTT. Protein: CASSSGGVISGNTIYF.

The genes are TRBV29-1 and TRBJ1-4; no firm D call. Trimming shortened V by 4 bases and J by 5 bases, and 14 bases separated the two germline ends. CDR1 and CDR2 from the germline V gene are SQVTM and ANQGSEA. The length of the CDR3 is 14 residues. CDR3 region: CSVGMSTLNEKLFF. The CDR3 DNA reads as TGCAGCGTTGGAATGTCAACCTTAAATGAAAAACTGTTTTTT.

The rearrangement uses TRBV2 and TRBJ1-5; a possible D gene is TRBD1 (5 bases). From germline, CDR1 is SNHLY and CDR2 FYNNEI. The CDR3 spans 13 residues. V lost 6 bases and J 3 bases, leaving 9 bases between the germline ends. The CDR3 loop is CASSLTDNQPQHF. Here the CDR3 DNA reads TGTGCCAGCAGCTTGACAGACAATCAGCCCCAGCATTTT.

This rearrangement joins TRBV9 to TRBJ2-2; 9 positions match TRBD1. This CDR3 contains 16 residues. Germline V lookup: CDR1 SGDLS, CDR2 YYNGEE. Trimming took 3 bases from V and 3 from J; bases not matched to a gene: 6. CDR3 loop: CASSGNRGRYTGELFF. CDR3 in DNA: TGTGCCAGCAGCGGAAACAGGGGGCGATACACCGGGGAGCTGTTTTTT. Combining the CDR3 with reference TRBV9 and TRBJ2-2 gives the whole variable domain DSGVTQTPKHLITATGQRVTLRCSPRSGDLSVYWYQQSLDQGLQFLIQYYNGEERAKGNILERFSAQQFPDLHSELNLSSLELGDSALYFCASSGNRGRYTGELFFGEGSRLTVL.

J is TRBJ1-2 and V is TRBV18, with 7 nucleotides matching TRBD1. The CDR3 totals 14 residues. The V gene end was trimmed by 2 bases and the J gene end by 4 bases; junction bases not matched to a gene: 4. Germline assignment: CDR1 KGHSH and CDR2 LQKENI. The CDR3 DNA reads TGTGCCAGCTCACCAGGTGGGACAGTCTATGGCTACACCTTC. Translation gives CASSPGGTVYGYTF.

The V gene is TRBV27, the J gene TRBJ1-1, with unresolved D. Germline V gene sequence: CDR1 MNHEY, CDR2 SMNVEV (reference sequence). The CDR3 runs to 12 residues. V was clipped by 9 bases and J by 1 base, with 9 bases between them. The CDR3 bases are TGTGCCAGTACCCGGGCGAACACTGAAGCTTTCTTT. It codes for CASTRANTEAFF.

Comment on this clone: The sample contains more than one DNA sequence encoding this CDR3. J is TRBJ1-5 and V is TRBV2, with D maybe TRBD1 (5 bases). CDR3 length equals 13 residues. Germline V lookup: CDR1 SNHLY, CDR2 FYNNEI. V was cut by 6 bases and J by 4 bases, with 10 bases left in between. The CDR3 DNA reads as TGTGCCAGCAGCGACCAGGGTAATCAGCCCCAGCATTTT. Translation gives CASSDQGNQPQHF. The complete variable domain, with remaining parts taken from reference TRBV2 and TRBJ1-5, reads EPEVTQTPSHQVTQMGQEVILRCVPISNHLYFYWYRQILGQKVEFLVSFYNNEISEKSEIFDDQFSVERPDGSNFTLKIRSTKLEDSAMYFCASSDQGNQPQHFGDGTRLSIL.

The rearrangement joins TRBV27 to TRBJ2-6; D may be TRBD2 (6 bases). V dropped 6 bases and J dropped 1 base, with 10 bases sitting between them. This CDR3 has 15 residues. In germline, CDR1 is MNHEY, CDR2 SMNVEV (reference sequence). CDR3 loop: CASSPSGSGANVLTF. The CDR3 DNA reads TGTGCCAGCAGCCCCAGCGGGTCTGGGGCCAACGTCCTGACTTTC.

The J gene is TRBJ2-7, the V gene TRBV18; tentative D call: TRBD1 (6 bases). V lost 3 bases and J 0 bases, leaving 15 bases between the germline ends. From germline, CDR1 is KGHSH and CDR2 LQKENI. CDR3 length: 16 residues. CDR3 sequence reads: CASSPPGTRSSYEQYF. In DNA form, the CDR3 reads TGTGCCAGCTCACCGCCCGGGACAAGGAGCTCCTACGAGCAGTACTTC. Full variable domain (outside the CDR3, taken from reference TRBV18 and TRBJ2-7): NAGVMQNPRHLVRRRGQEARLRCSPMKGHSHVYWYRQLPEEGLKFMVYLQKENIIDESGMPKERFSAEFPKEGPSILRIQQVVRGDSAAYFCASSPPGTRSSYEQYFGPGTRLTVT.

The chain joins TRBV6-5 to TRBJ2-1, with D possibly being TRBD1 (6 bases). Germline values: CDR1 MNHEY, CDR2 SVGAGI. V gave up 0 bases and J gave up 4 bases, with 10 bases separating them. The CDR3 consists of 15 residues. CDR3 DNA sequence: TGTGCCAGCAGTTACTCGAGTACAGGGTACAATGAGCAGTTCTTC. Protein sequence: CASSYSSTGYNEQFF.

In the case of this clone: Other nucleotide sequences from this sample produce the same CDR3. CDR3 in DNA: TGCGCCAGCAGTCCGGACAGGGGCAATTCACCCCTCCACTTT. Protein product: CASSPDRGNSPLHF. The V gene is TRBV5-1, the J gene TRBJ1-6; 9 positions agree with TRBD1. Trimming cost V 5 bases and J 7 bases; bases outside gene matches: 4. The CDR3 has 14 residues. Germline-derived CDR1 and CDR2 are SGHRS and YFSETQ.

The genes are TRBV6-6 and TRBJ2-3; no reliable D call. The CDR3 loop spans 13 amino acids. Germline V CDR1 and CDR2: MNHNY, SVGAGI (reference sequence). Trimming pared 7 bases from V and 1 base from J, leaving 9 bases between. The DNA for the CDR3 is TGTGCCAGCATAGATCTGGGCACAGATACGCAGTATTTT. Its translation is CASIDLGTDTQYF.

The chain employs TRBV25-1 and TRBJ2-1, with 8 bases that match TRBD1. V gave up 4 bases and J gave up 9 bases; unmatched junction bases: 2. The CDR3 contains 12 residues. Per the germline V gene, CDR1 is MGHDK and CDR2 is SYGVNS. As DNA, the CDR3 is TGTGCCAGCAGTGGACAGGGGACTGAGCAGTTCTTC. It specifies CASSGQGTEQFF.

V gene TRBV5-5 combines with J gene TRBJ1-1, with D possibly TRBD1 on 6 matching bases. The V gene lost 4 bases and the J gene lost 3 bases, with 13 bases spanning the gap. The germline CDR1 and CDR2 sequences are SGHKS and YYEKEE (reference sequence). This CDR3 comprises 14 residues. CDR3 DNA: TGTGCCAGCAGCCCCACAGGGTCGGACACTGAAGCTTTCTTT. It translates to CASSPTGSDTEAFF.

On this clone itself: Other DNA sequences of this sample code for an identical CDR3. CDR3 region: CSASPGDTQYF. The CDR3 DNA is TGCAGTGCTAGTCCCGGGGATACGCAGTATTTT. The J gene is TRBJ2-3, the V gene TRBV20-1, with D unresolved. The CDR3 loop spans 11 amino acids. Between the trimmed V and J ends, which lost 3 bases and 6 bases, there was a span of 7 bases. Germline V gives CDR1 DFQATT, CDR2 SNEGSKA (reference sequence).

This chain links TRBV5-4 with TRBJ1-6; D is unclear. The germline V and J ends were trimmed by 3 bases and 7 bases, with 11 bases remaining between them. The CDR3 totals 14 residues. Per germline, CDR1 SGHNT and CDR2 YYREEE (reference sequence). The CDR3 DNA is TGTGCCAGCAGCTCGGGTGCGAGCAATTCACCCCTCCACTTT. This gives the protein CASSSGASNSPLHF.